The 13 T cell receptor beta chains reported below all come from one sample, sequenced in a study of radiotherapy plus CTLA-4 blockade in lung cancer. Sequencing was performed with immunoSEQ multiplex PCR; in TCRdb, only in-frame clones are kept and a portion is missing. This sample yields tens of thousands of clones, of which 85% are seen a single time; about 30% belongs to the top ten. The starting material was peripheral blood, obtained from a patient treated with radiotherapy plus ipilimumab. These receptor sequences come from a human donor with non-small cell lung cancer whose response to radiotherapy plus ipilimumab could not be evaluated.

J is TRBJ1-5 and V is TRBV27; D uncertain. CDR1 is MNHEY and CDR2 is SMNVEV in the germline V gene (reference sequence). V lost 7 bases and J 4 bases, leaving 17 bases between the germline ends. This CDR3 has 15 residues. The CDR3 DNA reads TGTGCCAGCACATCCGGGGAGTATGGAAATCAGCCCCAGCATTTT. Its translation is CASTSGEYGNQPQHF.

The CDR3 region has the DNA TGCGCCAGCAGCCAAGATTTGTACATCTACGAGCAGTACTTC. It codes for CASSQDLYIYEQYF. The chain employs TRBV4-1 and TRBJ2-7, with D unresolved. The CDR3 covers 14 residues. The germline V and J ends were trimmed by 0 bases and 3 bases, with 9 bases remaining between them. CDR1 is MGHRA and CDR2 is YSYEKL in the germline V gene.

This clone came up a few times. This rearrangement joins TRBV19 to TRBJ2-5; D may be TRBD1 (6 bases). Germline CDR1 is LNHDA and CDR2 is SQIVND (reference sequence). This CDR3 region has 12 residues. The ends were cut back, 4 bases at V and 13 bases at J, with 16 bases in the middle. The CDR3 here is CASSTYTGTPYF. The DNA of the CDR3 is TGTGCCAGTAGTACTTATACCGGGACACCGTACTTC.

The chain couples TRBV28 to TRBJ2-1; D is ambiguous. V gave up 3 bases and J gave up 0 bases, with 15 bases separating them. The CDR3 covers 17 residues. Per germline, CDR1 MDHEN and CDR2 SYDVKM. CDR3 protein: CASSFPQLLPSYNEQFF. The CDR3 DNA reads TGTGCCAGCAGTTTCCCTCAACTCCTCCCCTCCTACAATGAGCAGTTCTTC.

In DNA, the CDR3 is TGTGCCAGCACCTATGGCACTAGCGGGTCGAGCTCCTACAATGAGCAGTTCTTC. Protein sequence: CASTYGTSGSSSYNEQFF. The V call is TRBV7-8, the J call TRBJ2-1, with 9 bases fitting TRBD2. The germline CDR1 and CDR2 sequences are SGHVS and FQNEAQ. V shed 7 bases and J 0 bases; nucleotides not matched to a gene: 13. The CDR3 has 18 residues.

The chain carries TRBV28 and TRBJ2-4; TRBD1 might be the D (5 bases). V dropped 6 bases and J dropped 8 bases, with 17 bases sitting between them. Germline lookup yields CDR1 MDHEN and CDR2 SYDVKM. There are 14 residues in the CDR3. The CDR3 coding sequence is TGTGCCAGCAGAACACCCGGCCAGGGTCACATTCAGTACTTC. Translated, it gives CASRTPGQGHIQYF.

The chain recombines TRBV28 with TRBJ1-3, with no clear D. The CDR3 is 14 amino acids. V gave up 5 bases and J gave up 0 bases, with 8 bases separating them. Looked up from germline, CDR1 is MDHEN and CDR2 is SYDVKM. CDR3 bases: TGTGCCAGCAGTCCAGGAAGCTCTGGAAACACCATATATTTT. This sequence encodes CASSPGSSGNTIYF.

This chain uses TRBV29-1 with TRBJ2-3; D remains unclear. The CDR3 has 14 amino acids. Germline CDR1 is SQVTM and CDR2 is ANQGSEA. V was pared by 1 base and J by 6 bases, with 14 bases between. CDR3 in amino acids: CSVEGWAGMDTQYF. CDR3 sequence (DNA): TGCAGCGTTGAAGGGTGGGCAGGCATGGATACGCAGTATTTT.

The chain joins TRBV7-2 to TRBJ1-2; D possibly corresponds to TRBD1 (5 bases). In germline, CDR1 is SGHTA, CDR2 FQGNSA. V gave up 0 bases and J gave up 4 bases, with 15 bases separating them. This CDR3 region has 16 residues. For the CDR3, the DNA is TGTGCCAGCAGCTTAGCGCTGGGGGGGTCTACCTATGGCTACACCTTC. Protein product: CASSLALGGSTYGYTF.

This clone occurred a few times. This sequence joins TRBV5-4 and TRBJ1-2; D unclear. The CDR3 runs to 13 residues. V shed 2 bases and J shed 2 bases, with 7 bases lying between them. CDR1 and CDR2 from the germline V gene are SGHNT and YYREEE (reference sequence). The CDR3 sequence is CASSFRGNYGYTF. The CDR3 DNA reads as TGTGCCAGCAGCTTTCGGGGAAACTATGGCTACACCTTC.

CDR3: CASRTGTSSLYTF. CDR3 nucleotide sequence: TGTGCCAGCAGGACAGGGACGTCCTCACTCTACACCTTC. The rearrangement uses TRBV6-5 and TRBJ1-2; 7 nucleotides agree with TRBD1. CDR1 is MNHEY, CDR2 SVGAGI, per germline. Trimming cost V 6 bases and J 10 bases; bases outside gene matches: 11. The CDR3 spans 13 residues.

The rearrangement links TRBV10-2 to TRBJ1-3, with a tentative D call TRBD1 (5 bases). CDR1 is WSHSY and CDR2 is SAAADI in the germline V gene. V gave up 2 bases and J gave up 4 bases, with 9 bases separating them. The CDR3 totals 14 residues. This CDR3 is CASSERGLGNTIYF. CDR3 coding DNA: TGCGCCAGCAGTGAGAGGGGTCTGGGAAACACCATATATTTT.

The chain has TRBV7-2 and TRBJ1-3; D not certain. Germline CDR1 SGHTA, CDR2 FQGNSA. CDR3 length equals 13 residues. Trimming removed 1 base from V and 4 bases from J, with 5 bases in between. CDR3 residues: CASSLVFGNTIYF. CDR3 nucleotide sequence: TGTGCCAGCAGCTTAGTCTTCGGAAACACCATATATTTT. The variable domain in full, with the rest retrieved from reference TRBV7-2 and TRBJ1-3, is GAGVSQSPSNKVTEKGKDVELRCDPISGHTALYWYRQSLGQGLEFLIYFQGNSAPDKSGLPSDRFSAERTGGSVSTLTIQRTQQEDSAVYLCASSLVFGNTIYFGEGSWLTVV.